This T cell receptor beta chain originates from a study of blood T cell repertoires in COVID-19. For the study at large: There were acute and convalescent COVID-19 samples, and they came from the United States, Italy and Spain. PBMCs, B-cell-depleted T cells, or T cells provided the cDNA or gDNA that made up the material.

Under the authors' procedure: Amplification with reference gene primers provided the estimates of nucleated cell counts. Assay used: immunoSEQ multiplex PCR; TCRdb lists only in-frame clones, some missing. That table supplies the V and J calls and clone size; D and trimming were determined from the DNA. The data show some 14,000 clones, with around three quarters seen just once and 9.7% held by the top ten. Per germline, CDR1 GTSNPN and CDR2 SVGIG (reference sequence). CDR3 size: 15 residues. J was trimmed by 0 bases and V by 5 bases; bases with no gene match: 3. This clone has only a few counts. Input material: peripheral blood. The chain combines TRBV30 with TRBJ1-3, with 11 bases that match TRBD1. The source is a man aged 70 or older with acute or convalescent COVID-19. The CDR3 bases are TGTGCCTGGTCGGGACAGGGGGGCTCTGGAAACACCATATATTTT. Translation: CAWSGQGGSGNTIYF. The full variable domain, in which reference TRBV30 and TRBJ1-3 provide the parts outside the CDR3, is SQTIHQWPATLVQPVGSPLSLECTVEGTSNPNLYWYRQAAGRGLQLLFYSVGIGQISSEVPQNLSASRPQDRQFILSSKKLLLSDSGFYLCAWSGQGGSGNTIYFGEGSWLTVV.